This paragraph covers one T cell receptor (beta chain) sequence. Germline CDR1 SQVTM, CDR2 ANQGSEA. Trimming took off 3 bases at V and 6 bases at J, with 8 bases between the two ends. This CDR3 has 12 amino acids. This entry belongs to a study of cytomegalovirus exposure and HLA in healthy donors. PCR amplification relied on 60 Vbeta primers (plus 13 Jbeta primers). Method: immunoSEQ multiplex PCR; TCRdb's copy keeps in-frame clones and lacks some. The sample includes 120,000 or so clones, roughly 80% of them seen just once. This chain joins TRBV29-1 and TRBJ2-2; possibly TRBD2 for D (5 bases). The sample taken for sequencing was PBMCs. This TCR was sampled from a man in his late teens or twenties in good health and CMV-seronegative. The CDR3 here is CSVEAGAGELFF. The CDR3 nucleotides are TGCAGCGTTGAGGCGGGTGCCGGGGAGCTGTTTTTT.